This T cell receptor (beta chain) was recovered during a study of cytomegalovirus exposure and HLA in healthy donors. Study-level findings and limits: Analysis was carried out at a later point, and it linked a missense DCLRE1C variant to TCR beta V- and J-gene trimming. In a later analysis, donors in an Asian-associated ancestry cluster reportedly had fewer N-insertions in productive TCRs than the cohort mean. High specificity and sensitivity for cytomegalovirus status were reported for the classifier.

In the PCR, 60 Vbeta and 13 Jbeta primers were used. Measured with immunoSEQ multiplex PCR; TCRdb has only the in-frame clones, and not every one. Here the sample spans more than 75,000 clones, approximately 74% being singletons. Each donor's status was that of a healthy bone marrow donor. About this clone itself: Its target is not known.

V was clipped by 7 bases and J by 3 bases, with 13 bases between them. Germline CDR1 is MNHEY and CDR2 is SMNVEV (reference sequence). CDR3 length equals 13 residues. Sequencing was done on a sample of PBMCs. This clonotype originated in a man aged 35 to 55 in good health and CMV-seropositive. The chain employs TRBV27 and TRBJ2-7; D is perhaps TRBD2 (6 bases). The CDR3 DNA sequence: TGTGCCAGCATTTCTAGCGTGGGCTACGAGCAGTACTTC. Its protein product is CASISSVGYEQYF.